What follows is one T cell receptor (beta chain) and its context. The CDR3 loop spans 19 amino acids. V lost 1 base to trimming and J lost 2 bases; unmatched junction nucleotides: 8. Germline CDR1 MNHEY, CDR2 SMNVEV (reference sequence). This record belongs to a study of blood T cell repertoires in COVID-19. Overall study context: Whether acute or convalescent, the COVID-19 samples came from the United States, Italy and Spain. The analysed material was cDNA or gDNA that came from T cells, B-cell-depleted T cells, or PBMCs.

How the authors handled the data: Reference gene primer amplification gave estimated nucleated cell counts. This table comes from immunoSEQ multiplex PCR, and its TCRdb copy is limited to in-frame clones, with some not included. V and J calls and clone size are those listed in that table; D and trimming were worked out from the DNA. The sample shows around 230,000 clones, 75% to 90% of them seen only once. The chain joins TRBV27 to TRBJ2-6, with TRBD2 matching over 10 bases. The receptor comes from a woman between 65 and 79 years old with active or convalescent COVID-19. Material for sequencing was peripheral blood. The CDR3 region is CASSLYQRGGAAGANVLTF. The CDR3 coding sequence is TGTGCCAGCAGTTTATACCAGCGGGGGGGCGCCGCTGGGGCCAACGTCCTGACTTTC. Based on the CDR3 plus reference TRBV27 and TRBJ2-6, the full variable domain is EAQVTQNPRYLITVTGKKLTVTCSQNMNHEYMSWYRQDPGLGLRQIYYSMNVEVTDKGDVPEGYKVSRKEKRNFPLILESPSPNQTSLYFCASSLYQRGGAAGANVLTFGAGSRLTVL.